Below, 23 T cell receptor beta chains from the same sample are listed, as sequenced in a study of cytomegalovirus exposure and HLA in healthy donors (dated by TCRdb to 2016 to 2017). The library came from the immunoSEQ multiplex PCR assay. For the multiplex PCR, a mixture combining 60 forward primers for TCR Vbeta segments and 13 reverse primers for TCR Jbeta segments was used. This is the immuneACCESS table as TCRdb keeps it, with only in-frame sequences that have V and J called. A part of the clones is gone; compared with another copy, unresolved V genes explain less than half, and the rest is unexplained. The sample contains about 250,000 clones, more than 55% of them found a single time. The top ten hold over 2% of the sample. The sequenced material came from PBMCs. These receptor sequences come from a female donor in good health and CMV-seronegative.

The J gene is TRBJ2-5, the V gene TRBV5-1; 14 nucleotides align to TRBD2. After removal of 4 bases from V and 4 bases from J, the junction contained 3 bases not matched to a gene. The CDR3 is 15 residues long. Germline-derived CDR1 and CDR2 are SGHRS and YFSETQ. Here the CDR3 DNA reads TGCGCCAGCAGCCTGGGACTAGCGGGAGTAGAGACCCAGTACTTC. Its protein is CASSLGLAGVETQYF.

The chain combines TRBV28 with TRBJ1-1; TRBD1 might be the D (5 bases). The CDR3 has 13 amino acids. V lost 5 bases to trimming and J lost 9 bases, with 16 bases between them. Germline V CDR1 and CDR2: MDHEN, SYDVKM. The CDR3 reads CASSLPPGLQAFF. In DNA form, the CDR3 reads TGTGCCAGCAGTCTCCCCCCGGGACTTCAAGCTTTCTTT.

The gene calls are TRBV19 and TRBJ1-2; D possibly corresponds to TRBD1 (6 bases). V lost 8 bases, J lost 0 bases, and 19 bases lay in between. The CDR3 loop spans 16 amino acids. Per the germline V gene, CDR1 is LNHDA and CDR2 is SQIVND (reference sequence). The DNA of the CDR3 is TGTGCCAGTCGGTTCCCTGTGGGGGCGGCTAACTATGGCTACACCTTC. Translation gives CASRFPVGAANYGYTF.

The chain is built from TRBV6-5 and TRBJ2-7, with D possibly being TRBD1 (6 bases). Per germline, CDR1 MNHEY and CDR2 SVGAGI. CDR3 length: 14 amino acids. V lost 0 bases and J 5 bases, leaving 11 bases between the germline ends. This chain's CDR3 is CASSYSWGRHEQYF. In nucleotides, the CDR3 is TGTGCCAGCAGTTACTCGTGGGGGCGCCACGAGCAGTACTTC.

CDR3 sequence: CASSLGLAGALSTDTQYF. DNA for the CDR3: TGTGCCAGCAGCTTAGGACTAGCGGGAGCCTTAAGCACAGATACGCAGTATTTT. The chain uses TRBV5-4 and TRBJ2-3; TRBD2 matches 13 bases. With V trimmed by 2 bases and J by 0 bases, 6 bases remained unmatched. Germline CDR1 and CDR2: SGHNT and YYREEE (reference sequence). The CDR3 spans 18 residues.

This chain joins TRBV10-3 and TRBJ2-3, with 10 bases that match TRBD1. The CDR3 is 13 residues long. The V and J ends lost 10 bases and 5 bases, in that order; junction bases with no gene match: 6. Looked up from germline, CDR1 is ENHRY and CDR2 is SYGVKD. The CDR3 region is CATWDRGGDTQYF. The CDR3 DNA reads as TGTGCCACCTGGGACAGGGGAGGAGATACGCAGTATTTT.

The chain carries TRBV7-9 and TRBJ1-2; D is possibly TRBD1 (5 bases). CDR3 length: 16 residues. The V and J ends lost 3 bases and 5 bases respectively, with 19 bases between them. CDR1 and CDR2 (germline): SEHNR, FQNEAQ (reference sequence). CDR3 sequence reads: CASSLGVGHRLYGYTF. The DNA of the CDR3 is TGTGCCAGCAGCTTGGGCGTAGGACACCGGCTTTATGGCTACACCTTC.

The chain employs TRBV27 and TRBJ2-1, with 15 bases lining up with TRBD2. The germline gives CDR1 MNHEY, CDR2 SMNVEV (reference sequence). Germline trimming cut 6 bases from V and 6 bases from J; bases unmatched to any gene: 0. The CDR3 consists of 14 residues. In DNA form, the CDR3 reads TGTGCCAGCAGGGGACTAGCGGGAGGCAATGAGCAGTTCTTC. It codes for CASRGLAGGNEQFF.

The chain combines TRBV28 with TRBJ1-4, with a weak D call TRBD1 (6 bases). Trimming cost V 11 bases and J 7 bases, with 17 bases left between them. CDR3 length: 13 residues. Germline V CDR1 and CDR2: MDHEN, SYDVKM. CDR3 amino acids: CAGKQGWSEKLFF. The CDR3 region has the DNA TGTGCCGGAAAACAGGGTTGGAGTGAAAAACTGTTTTTT.

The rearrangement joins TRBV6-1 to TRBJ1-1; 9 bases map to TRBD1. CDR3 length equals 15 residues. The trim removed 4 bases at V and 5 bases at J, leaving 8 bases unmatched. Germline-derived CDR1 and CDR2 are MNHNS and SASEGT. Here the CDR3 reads CASSGMGQGKTEAFF. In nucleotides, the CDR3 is TGTGCCAGCAGTGGGATGGGACAGGGAAAAACTGAAGCTTTCTTT.

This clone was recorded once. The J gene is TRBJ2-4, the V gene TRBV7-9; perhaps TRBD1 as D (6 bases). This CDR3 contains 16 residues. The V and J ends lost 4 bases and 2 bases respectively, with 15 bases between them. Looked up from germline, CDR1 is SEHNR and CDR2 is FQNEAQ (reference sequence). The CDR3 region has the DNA TGTGCCAGCAGCTACGACACAGGGAAAACCAAAAACATTCAGTACTTC. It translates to CASSYDTGKTKNIQYF.

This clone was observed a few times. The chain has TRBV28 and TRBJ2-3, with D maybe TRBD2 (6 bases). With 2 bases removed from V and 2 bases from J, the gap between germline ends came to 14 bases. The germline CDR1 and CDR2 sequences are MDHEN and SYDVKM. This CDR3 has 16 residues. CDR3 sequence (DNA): TGTGCCAGCAGTTTACGGTCGGCGGGGTCCACAGATACGCAGTATTTT. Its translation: CASSLRSAGSTDTQYF.

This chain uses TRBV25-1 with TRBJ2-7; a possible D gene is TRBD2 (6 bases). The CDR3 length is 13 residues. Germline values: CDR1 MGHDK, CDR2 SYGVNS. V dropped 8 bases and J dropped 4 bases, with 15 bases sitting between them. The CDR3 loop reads CASSGTGEYEQYF. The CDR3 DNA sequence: TGTGCCAGCTCAGGGACGGGGGAATACGAGCAGTACTTC.

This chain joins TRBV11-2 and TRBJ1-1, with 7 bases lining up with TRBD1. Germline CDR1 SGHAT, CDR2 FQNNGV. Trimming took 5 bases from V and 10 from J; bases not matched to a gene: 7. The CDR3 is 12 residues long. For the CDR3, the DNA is TGTGCCAGCAGCACCTCCCCAGGGGGAGCTTTCTTT. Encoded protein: CASSTSPGGAFF.

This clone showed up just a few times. The CDR3 sequence: CASRVTGSDTQYF. For the CDR3, the DNA is TGTGCCAGCAGAGTCACAGGGTCGGATACGCAGTATTTT. The rearrangement uses TRBV6-5 and TRBJ2-3, with a tentative D call TRBD1 (6 bases). The germline gives CDR1 MNHEY, CDR2 SVGAGI. V was shortened by 6 bases and J by 6 bases, with 13 bases between the two germline ends. This CDR3 comprises 13 residues.

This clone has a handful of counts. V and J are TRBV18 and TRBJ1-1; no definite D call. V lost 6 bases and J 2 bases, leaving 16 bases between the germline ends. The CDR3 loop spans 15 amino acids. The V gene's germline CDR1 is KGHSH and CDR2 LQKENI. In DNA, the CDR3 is TGTGCCAGCTCCCGGGGTGCCAGCCTAAACACTGAAGCTTTCTTT. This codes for CASSRGASLNTEAFF.

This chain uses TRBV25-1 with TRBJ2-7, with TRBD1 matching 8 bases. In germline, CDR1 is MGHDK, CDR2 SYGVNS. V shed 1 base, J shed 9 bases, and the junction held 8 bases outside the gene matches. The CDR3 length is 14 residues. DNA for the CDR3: TGTGCCAGCAGTGAATGGGGGACAGGCTCCTGGCAGTACTTC. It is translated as CASSEWGTGSWQYF.

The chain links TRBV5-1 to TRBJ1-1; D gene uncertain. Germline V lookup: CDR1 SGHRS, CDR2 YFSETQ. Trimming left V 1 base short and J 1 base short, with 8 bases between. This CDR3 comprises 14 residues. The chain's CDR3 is CASSLTRANTEAFF. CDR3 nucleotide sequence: TGCGCCAGCAGCTTGACGCGGGCGAACACTGAAGCTTTCTTT.

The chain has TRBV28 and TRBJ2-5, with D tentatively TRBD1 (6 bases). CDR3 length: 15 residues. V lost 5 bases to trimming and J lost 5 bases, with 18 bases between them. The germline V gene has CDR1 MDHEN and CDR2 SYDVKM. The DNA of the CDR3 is TGTGCCAGCAGTCAATCCGGGACAAAGAGTGAGACCCAGTACTTC. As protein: CASSQSGTKSETQYF.

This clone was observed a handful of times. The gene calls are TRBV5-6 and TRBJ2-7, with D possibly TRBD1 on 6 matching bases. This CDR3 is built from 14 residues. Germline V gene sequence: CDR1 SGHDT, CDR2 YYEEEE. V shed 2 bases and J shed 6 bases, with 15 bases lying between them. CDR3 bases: TGTGCCAGCAGCTTCACAGGGATGGGTGGCGAGCAGTACTTC. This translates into CASSFTGMGGEQYF.

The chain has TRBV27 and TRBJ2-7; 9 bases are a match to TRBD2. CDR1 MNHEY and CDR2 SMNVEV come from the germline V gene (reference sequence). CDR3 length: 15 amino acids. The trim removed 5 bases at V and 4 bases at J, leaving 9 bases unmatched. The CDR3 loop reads CASSRTSSGTYEQYF. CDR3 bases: TGTGCCAGCAGTAGGACCTCTAGCGGGACGTACGAGCAGTACTTC.

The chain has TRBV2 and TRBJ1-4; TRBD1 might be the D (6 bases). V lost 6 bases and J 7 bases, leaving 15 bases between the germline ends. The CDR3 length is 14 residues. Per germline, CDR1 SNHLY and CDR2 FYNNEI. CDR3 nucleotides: TGTGCCAGCAGCACCACAGGGTTGGGTGAAAAACTGTTTTTT. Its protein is CASSTTGLGEKLFF.

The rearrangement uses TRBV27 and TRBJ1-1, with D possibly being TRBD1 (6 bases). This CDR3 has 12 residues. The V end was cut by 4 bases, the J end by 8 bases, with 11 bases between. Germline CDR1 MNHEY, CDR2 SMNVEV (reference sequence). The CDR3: CASSSRTAEAFF. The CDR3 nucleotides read TGTGCCAGCAGTTCCAGGACAGCCGAAGCTTTCTTT.